The 30 T cell receptor beta chains in this list originate from one sample, sequenced in a study of post-analysis software for immune sequencing data. Study-wide results and limits: There were five or six TRBV segments more frequent in patients than controls, and TRBV5-6, TRBV5-1 and TRBV20-1 were among them.

Libraries were made from TCR beta cDNA, and they carried unique molecular identifiers. Via MiXCR, TCRdb re-called the PCR reads, giving one row per CDR3 protein. The table includes about 380,000 distinct CDR3 sequences, 30% to 45% detected once. The antigens for these receptors are not known. Sequenced sample: blood. Receptor source: a girl between 5 and 17 years old with multiple sclerosis.

The chain employs TRBV9 and TRBJ2-3, with D possibly TRBD2 on 6 matching bases. This CDR3 comprises 15 residues. Germline V gives CDR1 SGDLS, CDR2 YYNGEE. The V end was cut by 4 bases, the J end by 5 bases, with 17 bases between. The CDR3, as DNA: TGTGCCAGCAGCCCCTATGAGGAGGGGCAAGATACGCAGTATTTT. Translating it yields CASSPYEEGQDTQYF.

J is TRBJ2-1 and V is TRBV7-2; 7 nucleotides agree with TRBD2. J was trimmed by 2 bases and V by 7 bases; bases with no gene match: 5. CDR1 and CDR2 from the germline V gene are SGHTA and FQGNSA. This CDR3 region has 14 residues. CDR3: CASTFGGAYNEQFF. The CDR3 bases are TGTGCCAGCACCTTTGGGGGGGCCTACAATGAGCAGTTCTTC.

This clonotype came up a few times. This chain links TRBV6-1 with TRBJ2-1; 7 positions match TRBD2. This CDR3 has 15 residues. Germline CDR1 MNHNS, CDR2 SASEGT. V was clipped by 3 bases and J by 3 bases; unmatched bases: 5. The CDR3: CASSDHGGNYNEQFF. The CDR3 DNA reads as TGTGCCAGCAGTGATCACGGGGGGAACTACAATGAGCAGTTCTTC.

There are a few counts of this clonotype. The gene calls are TRBV6-6 and TRBJ2-7; no clear D gene. CDR1 and CDR2 from the germline V gene are MNHNY and SVGAGI (reference sequence). V was shortened by 2 bases and J by 0 bases, with 8 bases between the two germline ends. The CDR3 has 14 amino acids. The CDR3 DNA sequence: TGTGCCAGCAGTTACAAGTCGGTCTCCTACGAGCAGTACTTC. Its translation: CASSYKSVSYEQYF.

The chain has TRBV5-4 and TRBJ1-2; TRBD1 is a possible D gene (6 bases). V dropped 4 bases and J dropped 0 bases, with 19 bases sitting between them. Germline V CDR1 and CDR2: SGHNT, YYREEE (reference sequence). This CDR3 has 17 amino acids. CDR3 residues: CASSRSAGANPNYGYTF. The CDR3, as DNA: TGTGCCAGCAGCCGCAGCGCGGGGGCCAATCCTAACTATGGCTACACCTTC.

This clonotype has a handful of counts. This chain links TRBV4-2 with TRBJ2-3; 10 nucleotides line up with TRBD2. The germline CDR1 and CDR2 sequences are LGHNA and YNFKEQ. This CDR3 spans 18 amino acids. Trimming at V came to 1 base and at J to 2 bases, leaving 9 bases not matched to a gene. DNA for the CDR3: TGTGCCAGCAGCCAAGGGGCCCTAGCGGGGGCCTACACAGATACGCAGTATTTT. Translation gives CASSQGALAGAYTDTQYF.

The table lists this clonotype with a few counts. The chain uses TRBV12-3 or TRBV12-4 and TRBJ2-3, with TRBD2 matching over 9 bases. This CDR3 contains 20 residues. V shed 6 bases and J 0 bases; nucleotides not matched to a gene: 19. CDR3 coding DNA: TGTGCCAGCAGACCCAGCGGGGGGTCTATCATTCCCCAGAGCACAGATACGCAGTATTTT. This sequence encodes CASRPSGGSIIPQSTDTQYF.

The table lists this clonotype with a few counts. This chain uses TRBV28 with TRBJ1-4; unclear D gene. CDR1 and CDR2 from the germline V gene are MDHEN and SYDVKM. The V and J ends lost 3 bases and 4 bases respectively, with 12 bases between them. The CDR3 runs 15 residues. For the CDR3, the DNA is TGTGCCAGCAGTTTTCTGGGTAGCGGTAATGAAAAACTGTTTTTT. Translating gives CASSFLGSGNEKLFF.

This clonotype was observed a few times. V usage is TRBV10-3 and J usage is TRBJ2-5, with TRBD2 matching 10 bases. CDR1 and CDR2 from the germline V gene are ENHRY and SYGVKD. The J segment lost 2 bases and the V segment lost 3 bases, leaving 3 bases of the junction unmatched. CDR3 length: 15 amino acids. The CDR3 DNA reads as TGTGCCATCAGTGATGAAGCGGGGGGGCAAGAGACCCAGTACTTC. Its protein is CAISDEAGGQETQYF.

V usage is TRBV5-5 and J usage is TRBJ2-5; TRBD1 aligns across 8 bases. After removal of 0 bases from V and 5 bases from J, the junction contained 6 bases not matched to a gene. The CDR3 extends over 15 amino acids. Germline assignment: CDR1 SGHKS and CDR2 YYEKEE (reference sequence). CDR3 nucleotide sequence: TGTGCCAGCAGCTTGGTTGGACAGGGACTCGAGACCCAGTACTTC. It encodes CASSLVGQGLETQYF.

Only a few counts were recorded for this clonotype. The J gene is TRBJ2-3, the V gene TRBV20-1, with 9 bases that match TRBD2. The J segment lost 9 bases and the V segment lost 5 bases, leaving 9 bases of the junction unmatched. This CDR3 is built from 13 residues. Per the germline V gene, CDR1 is DFQATT and CDR2 is SNEGSKA (reference sequence). The CDR3 nucleotides are TGCAGTGCTTCCGGGACTAGCATCGGCACGCAGTATTTT. Its protein product is CSASGTSIGTQYF.

The chain recombines TRBV28 with TRBJ2-3, with 8 bases identical to TRBD2. The CDR3 consists of 12 residues. J gave up 8 bases and V 5 bases, and 3 bases lay outside the gene matches. The germline V gene encodes CDR1 MDHEN and CDR2 SYDVKM. The CDR3 DNA reads TGTGCCAGCAGTCAGCGGGGGATTACGCAGTATTTT. The encoded protein is CASSQRGITQYF.

A single count supports this clonotype. V usage is TRBV4-1 and J usage is TRBJ1-2; D possibly corresponds to TRBD1 (5 bases). The length of the CDR3 is 17 residues. Germline CDR1 and CDR2: MGHRA and YSYEKL. Trimming took 1 base from V and 3 from J, leaving 18 bases between them. The CDR3 protein is CASSQGGCGRRDYGYTF. The CDR3 region has the DNA TGCGCCAGCAGCCAAGGGGGGTGCGGTAGAAGGGACTATGGCTACACCTTC.

This clonotype was seen a handful of times. The chain couples TRBV24-1 to TRBJ2-5, with 12 bases identical to TRBD2. Germline lookup yields CDR1 KGHDR and CDR2 SFDVKD. The V gene end was trimmed by 4 bases and the J gene end by 2 bases; junction bases not matched to a gene: 7. This CDR3 has 17 residues. CDR3 region: CATSDRPTSGGQETQYF. CDR3 bases: TGTGCCACCAGTGACCGGCCGACTAGCGGGGGTCAAGAGACCCAGTACTTC.

The count of this clonotype is one. This may come from a read error, since a much larger clone is one base off. V is TRBV4-3 and J is TRBJ2-7; TRBD1 might be the D (6 bases). Per germline, CDR1 LGHNA and CDR2 YSLEER. The V gene lost 1 base and the J gene lost 1 base, with 20 bases spanning the gap. This CDR3 is 18 amino acids long. The CDR3 loop is CASSQVISDRSPSYEQYF. CDR3 coding DNA: TGCGCCAGCAGCCAAGTTATCTCCGACAGGTCACCATCCTACGAGCAGTACTTC.

V gene TRBV12-3 or TRBV12-4 combines with J gene TRBJ1-2; D possibly corresponds to TRBD1 (6 bases). This CDR3 has 15 residues. V was pared by 0 bases and J by 3 bases, with 11 bases between. CDR3 sequence: CASSLALGGHYGYTF. The CDR3 bases are TGTGCCAGCAGTTTAGCGCTTGGGGGCCACTATGGCTACACCTTC.

This rearrangement joins TRBV20-1 to TRBJ1-5; D gene unclear. Germline lookup yields CDR1 DFQATT and CDR2 SNEGSKA (reference sequence). The CDR3 totals 14 residues. The ends were cut back, 4 bases at V and 0 bases at J, with 10 bases in the middle. CDR3 nucleotide sequence: TGCAGTGCTATCCCAGACTATAGCAATCAGCCCCAGCATTTT. Residues: CSAIPDYSNQPQHF.

This clonotype was seen once. V gene TRBV7-2 combines with J gene TRBJ2-7, with 11 bases lining up with TRBD1. Trimming took 5 bases from V and 12 from J; bases not matched to a gene: 9. CDR3 length: 13 amino acids. CDR1 SGHTA and CDR2 FQGNSA come from the germline V gene. CDR3 in amino acids: CASSNPGQGGMYF. The CDR3, as DNA: TGTGCCAGCAGCAATCCGGGACAGGGGGGGATGTACTTC.

This chain joins TRBV7-3 and TRBJ2-1; 11 bases line up with TRBD2. Per germline, CDR1 SGHTA and CDR2 FQGTGA. The CDR3 runs to 14 residues. The J segment lost 10 bases and the V segment lost 5 bases, leaving 7 bases of the junction unmatched. CDR3 bases: TGTGCCAGCAGCACGACTAGCGGGGCTTTAGAGCAGTTCTTC. This encodes CASSTTSGALEQFF.

This clonotype was detected ten times or more. Germline is not matched at one junction end, which may reflect a read error. The chain couples TRBV4-3 to TRBJ2-6; tentatively, D is TRBD1 (6 bases). The CDR3 consists of 15 residues. Germline loops: CDR1 LGHNA, CDR2 YSLEER. The CDR3 bases are TGTGCCAGCAGTCCGAGGGGGTCTGGGGCCAACGTCCTGACTTTC. It specifies CASSPRGSGANVLTF.

The sample holds a few counts of this clonotype. The rearrangement uses TRBV20-1 and TRBJ2-5; 15 bases agree with TRBD2. TRBJ2-7 explains the end of the DNA better; the J call may be wrong. Germline V gives CDR1 DFQATT, CDR2 SNEGSKA (reference sequence). The CDR3 totals 16 residues. The chain's CDR3 is CSASRTSGGAGYEQYF. The CDR3 DNA reads as TGCAGTGCCTCCCGGACTAGCGGGGGGGCCGGGTACGAGCAGTACTTC.

Note on this clonotype: Germline and junction disagree at one end, which may indicate a read error. V usage is TRBV5-1 and J usage is TRBJ2-4; D perhaps matches TRBD1 (6 bases). TRBJ2-7 matches the DNA end more closely, so the J call is doubtful. The CDR3 is 15 amino acids. CDR1 is SGHRS, CDR2 YFSETQ, per germline. CDR3 loop: CASSLGRGHPYEQYF. CDR3 bases: TGCGCCAGTAGCTTGGGCAGGGGTCATCCCTACGAGCAGTACTTC.

The chain's CDR3 is CASSHYRTNTEAFF. The DNA of the CDR3 is TGCGCCAGCAGCCACTACAGGACCAACACTGAAGCTTTCTTT. The rearrangement uses TRBV4-1 and TRBJ1-1; possible D gene TRBD1, 5 bases. Per the germline V gene, CDR1 is MGHRA and CDR2 is YSYEKL. This CDR3 contains 14 residues. V was pared by 3 bases and J by 2 bases, with 10 bases between.

The chain links TRBV7-2 to TRBJ1-2; D remains ambiguous. The V end lost 5 bases, the J end lost 4 bases, and 11 bases lay between the germline ends. The CDR3 is 13 residues long. Germline V gene sequence: CDR1 SGHTA, CDR2 FQGNSA. CDR3 amino acids: CASSHPGLYGYTF. For the CDR3, the DNA is TGTGCCAGCAGCCATCCGGGTCTCTATGGCTACACCTTC.

V usage is TRBV10-3 and J usage is TRBJ2-4; D is possibly TRBD2 (7 bases). The J call may not be correct, given that the DNA end is closer to TRBJ2-7. Germline CDR1 and CDR2: ENHRY and SYGVKD. This CDR3 is 16 amino acids long. Written as DNA, the CDR3 is TGTGCCATCAGTGCACAGGGAGGGGTCGGGGCTTACGAGCAGTACTTC. It translates to CAISAQGGVGAYEQYF.

J is TRBJ1-5 and V is TRBV20-1, with TRBD1 identical over 10 bases. CDR1 and CDR2 (germline): DFQATT, SNEGSKA (reference sequence). Trimming removed 0 bases from V and 3 bases from J; junction bases left unmatched: 5. This CDR3 region has 16 residues. The CDR3 is CSAREETGGPNQPQHF. DNA of the CDR3: TGCAGTGCTAGAGAGGAGACAGGGGGCCCCAATCAGCCCCAGCATTTT.

This sequence joins TRBV28 and TRBJ1-5, with unresolved D. With 6 bases removed from V and 0 bases from J, the gap between germline ends came to 6 bases. CDR1 is MDHEN, CDR2 SYDVKM, per germline. The CDR3 contains 13 residues. CDR3 DNA sequence: TGTGCCAGCAGGCCAGATAGCAATCAGCCCCAGCATTTT. Translated: CASRPDSNQPQHF.

Only a few counts were recorded for this clonotype. This chain connects TRBV30 to TRBJ2-3; 7 bases match TRBD1. The V gene end was trimmed by 5 bases and the J gene end by 7 bases; junction bases not matched to a gene: 18. The CDR3 has 16 amino acids. Germline V gives CDR1 GTSNPN, CDR2 SVGIG (reference sequence). The CDR3 DNA is TGTGCCTGGTTCCATAACAGGGGCCATCCCGCGAATACGCAGTATTTT. Translation: CAWFHNRGHPANTQYF.

This clonotype was observed a handful of times. This chain uses TRBV20-1 with TRBJ2-5; 11 bases match TRBD1. CDR3 length equals 14 residues. J gave up 1 base and V 5 bases, and 3 bases lay outside the gene matches. CDR1 is DFQATT, CDR2 SNEGSKA, per germline (reference sequence). The CDR3 loop is CSAGDRGIQETQYF. CDR3 in DNA: TGCAGTGCTGGGGACAGGGGGATCCAAGAGACCCAGTACTTC.

The sample holds a few counts of this clonotype. The V call is TRBV7-8, the J call TRBJ2-3; TRBD1 aligns across 7 bases. CDR1 SGHVS and CDR2 FQNEAQ come from the germline V gene. This CDR3 region has 16 residues. V was pared by 1 base and J by 4 bases, with 8 bases of the junction left unmatched. The CDR3 here is CASSLGYRGLPDTQYF. DNA for the CDR3: TGTGCCAGCAGCTTAGGTTACAGGGGATTGCCAGATACGCAGTATTTT.